A single sample gave rise to the 32 T cell receptor beta chains below, sequenced in a study of beta chain features in type 1 diabetes. Isolated RNA was reverse transcribed in full, so expressed TCRB transcripts were sequenced. Libraries were prepared by immunoSEQ multiplex PCR; TCRdb keeps only in-frame clonotypes and omits some of them. The sample includes about 250,000 clones, roughly an eighth of them seen just once. The sequencing sample was made of naive CD4+ T cells from blood. These receptors were collected from a woman aged 35 to 49 in good health.

The chain links TRBV5-1 to TRBJ2-3, with D uncertain. Looked up from germline, CDR1 is SGHRS and CDR2 is YFSETQ. Trimming took 3 bases from V and 2 from J, leaving 10 bases between them. This CDR3 is built from 14 residues. The CDR3 DNA reads TGCGCCAGCAGCTCCCGGTCGGTCACAGATACGCAGTATTTT. This encodes CASSSRSVTDTQYF.

This clone was picked up one time. The CDR3 loop reads CASSLGVSTGGPNEKLFF. The CDR3 DNA sequence: TGTGCCAGCAGCTTGGGGGTTTCCACAGGGGGACCTAATGAAAAACTGTTTTTT. The chain uses TRBV5-4 and TRBJ1-4; 8 bases fit TRBD1. Germline values: CDR1 SGHNT, CDR2 YYREEE (reference sequence). The junction had 10 bases not matched to a gene; V was cut back by 0 bases and J by 3 bases. The CDR3 is 18 amino acids.

This clone was counted only a few times. Other DNA sequences in the sample encode the same CDR3. V gene TRBV5-1 combines with J gene TRBJ2-3, with 7 bases matching TRBD2. CDR3 length equals 16 residues. Germline loops: CDR1 SGHRS, CDR2 YFSETQ. V lost 0 bases, J lost 2 bases, and 6 bases stayed unmatched. For the CDR3, the DNA is TGCGCCAGCAGCTTGGGACTAGCTGGAGCCACAGATACGCAGTATTTT. Its translation is CASSLGLAGATDTQYF.

A remark on this clone: An end of the junction differs from the germline gene, which may be a read error. This chain joins TRBV5-1 and TRBJ2-3; weak D call: TRBD1 (6 bases). Looked up from germline, CDR1 is SGHRS and CDR2 is YFSETQ. The CDR3 length is 14 residues. CDR3 DNA: TGCGCCAGCAGCCCACAGGGAAGCACAGATACGCGGTATTTT. It translates to CASSPQGSTDTRYF.

The J gene is TRBJ2-2, the V gene TRBV5-4; 7 nucleotides line up with TRBD2. J lost 0 bases, V lost 4 bases, and 6 bases had no gene match. Germline V CDR1 and CDR2: SGHNT, YYREEE (reference sequence). The CDR3 spans 16 residues. CDR3 sequence reads: CASSPRGGANTGELFF. CDR3 DNA: TGTGCCAGCAGCCCCCGCGGGGGTGCGAACACCGGGGAGCTGTTTTTT.

This clone was observed a handful of times. J is TRBJ2-7 and V is TRBV18; 8 nucleotides agree with TRBD1. Germline V gene sequence: CDR1 KGHSH, CDR2 LQKENI. Losses at the gene ends were 5 bases for V and 5 bases for J; bases not matched to a gene: 17. The CDR3 length is 17 residues. The CDR3 loop reads CASSGQGPGNILHEQYF. Here the CDR3 DNA reads TGTGCCAGCTCAGGACAGGGCCCAGGGAATATACTCCACGAGCAGTACTTC.

This clone has just a few counts. This sequence joins TRBV19 and TRBJ1-2; D gene uncertain. This CDR3 comprises 13 residues. V gave up 4 bases and J gave up 3 bases, with 9 bases separating them. The V gene's germline CDR1 is LNHDA and CDR2 SQIVND (reference sequence). The CDR3 region has the DNA TGTGCCAGTAGTAACTCGAGGGACTATGGCTACACCTTC. This encodes CASSNSRDYGYTF.

There are a few counts of this clone. The chain links TRBV25-1 to TRBJ2-4; 11 bases align to TRBD2. J was trimmed by 11 bases and V by 1 base; bases with no gene match: 4. The CDR3 has 14 residues. From germline, CDR1 is MGHDK and CDR2 SYGVNS. The CDR3 sequence is CASSESSGGPFQYF. DNA of the CDR3: TGTGCCAGCAGTGAATCTAGCGGGGGGCCTTTTCAGTACTTC.

V usage is TRBV6-5 and J usage is TRBJ2-5; D might be TRBD2 (6 bases). Germline-derived CDR1 and CDR2 are MNHEY and SVGAGI. The CDR3 totals 15 residues. The V gene lost 0 bases and the J gene lost 7 bases, with 15 bases spanning the gap. This chain's CDR3 is CASSYSGGEVGTQYF. Written as DNA, the CDR3 is TGTGCCAGCAGTTACTCAGGAGGGGAGGTCGGGACCCAGTACTTC.

The CDR3, as DNA: TGTGCCATCGCAGGGGCTGATACGCAGTATTTT. This translates into CAIAGADTQYF. The V gene is TRBV10-3, the J gene TRBJ2-3; tentative D call: TRBD1 (6 bases). Germline loops: CDR1 ENHRY, CDR2 SYGVKD. The CDR3 extends over 11 amino acids. V dropped 8 bases and J dropped 6 bases, with 9 bases sitting between them.

The chain joins TRBV9 to TRBJ2-3; 9 bases are shared with TRBD2. Losses at the gene ends were 4 bases for V and 2 bases for J; bases not matched to a gene: 2. In germline, CDR1 is SGDLS, CDR2 YYNGEE. The CDR3 consists of 14 residues. CDR3 DNA sequence: TGTGCCAGCAGCAAGGGACTAGCCACAGATACGCAGTATTTT. It codes for CASSKGLATDTQYF.

DNA of the CDR3: TGTGCCAGCAGCTCCGCCCTGACAGATAACTATGGCTACACCTTC. Its translation: CASSSALTDNYGYTF. The chain joins TRBV11-2 to TRBJ1-2; possibly TRBD1 for D (5 bases). The V gene's germline CDR1 is SGHAT and CDR2 FQNNGV. The CDR3 contains 15 residues. Trimming left V 4 bases short and J 1 base short, with 13 bases between.

The genes are TRBV13 and TRBJ2-3; 12 nucleotides match TRBD1. Germline V gene data show CDR1 as PRHDT and CDR2 as FYEKMQ (reference sequence). This CDR3 region has 17 residues. After removal of 4 bases from V and 6 bases from J, the junction contained 11 bases not matched to a gene. The CDR3 loop is CASSWGGGTGGHDTQYF. As DNA, the CDR3 is TGTGCCAGCAGCTGGGGGGGTGGGACAGGGGGCCACGATACGCAGTATTTT.

This clone has more than one count but fewer than ten. The chain is built from TRBV4-3 and TRBJ1-1; TRBD1 matches 7 bases. The CDR3 consists of 13 residues. V lost 0 bases to trimming and J lost 10 bases; unmatched junction nucleotides: 5. Germline lookup yields CDR1 LGHNA and CDR2 YSLEER. As DNA, the CDR3 is TGCGCCAGCAGCCAAGATGTGGACAGGCCAGCTTTCTTT. This sequence encodes CASSQDVDRPAFF.

This clone was seen only a few times. The V call is TRBV7-8, the J call TRBJ2-5; possible D gene TRBD2, 7 bases. The V end lost 4 bases, the J end lost 1 base, and 16 bases lay between the germline ends. CDR1 is SGHVS, CDR2 FQNEAQ, per germline. CDR3 length: 16 amino acids. In DNA form, the CDR3 reads TGTGCCAGCAGCTCCCAAGGGGGAGGGATCCAAGAGACCCAGTACTTC. This gives the protein CASSSQGGGIQETQYF.

The table lists this clone with a few counts. The V and J genes are TRBV5-4 and TRBJ2-5, with 8 bases matching TRBD1. Germline lookup yields CDR1 SGHNT and CDR2 YYREEE (reference sequence). V lost 3 bases and J lost 4; bases outside the gene matches: 11. The CDR3 covers 16 residues. The CDR3 here is CASSSPRHGQGETQYF. The CDR3 bases are TGTGCCAGCAGCTCTCCAAGACACGGACAGGGAGAGACCCAGTACTTC.

The genes are TRBV7-2 and TRBJ1-2; D is perhaps TRBD1 (6 bases). The V gene's germline CDR1 is SGHTA and CDR2 FQGNSA. Trimming took off 4 bases at V and 2 bases at J, with 20 bases between the two ends. There are 17 residues in the CDR3. The CDR3 DNA reads as TGTGCCAGCAGCTCCCCGGGTTGGATGGACAGAAACTATGGCTACACCTTC. Its protein product is CASSSPGWMDRNYGYTF.

This clone was detected only a few times. The V gene is TRBV11-2, the J gene TRBJ1-6; D perhaps matches TRBD1 (6 bases). V lost 5 bases, J lost 3 bases, and 11 bases lay in between. The CDR3 loop spans 15 amino acids. Germline assignment: CDR1 SGHAT and CDR2 FQNNGV. For the CDR3, the DNA is TGTGCCAGCAGCAATGGACAGTTCTATAATTCACCCCTCCACTTT. It encodes CASSNGQFYNSPLHF.

The CDR3 DNA reads as TGTGCCAGCAGCTTAAACAGGGGGCCAGGGGAAAAACTGTTTTTT. Translating it yields CASSLNRGPGEKLFF. This chain joins TRBV7-2 and TRBJ1-4; 9 nucleotides align to TRBD1. This CDR3 is built from 15 residues. Unmatched junction bases numbered 6, after V lost 2 bases and J lost 8 bases. Germline CDR1 reads SGHTA; CDR2 reads FQGNSA.

The rearrangement links TRBV28 to TRBJ2-3; 15 bases map to TRBD2. Unmatched junction bases numbered 4, after V lost 6 bases and J lost 0 bases. This CDR3 region has 17 residues. CDR1 MDHEN and CDR2 SYDVKM come from the germline V gene. The CDR3 DNA is TGTGCCAGCAGCTTAGGACTAGCGGGGGGGAGCACAGATACGCAGTATTTT. This sequence encodes CASSLGLAGGSTDTQYF.

This chain connects TRBV2 to TRBJ1-4, with 7 positions matching TRBD1. CDR1 and CDR2 (germline): SNHLY, FYNNEI. The V gene end was trimmed by 6 bases and the J gene end by 5 bases; junction bases not matched to a gene: 6. The CDR3 loop spans 14 amino acids. The CDR3 bases are TGTGCCAGCAGACGGGACAGTTCCAATGAAAAACTGTTTTTT. Translation: CASRRDSSNEKLFF.

Only a few counts were recorded for this clone. The rearrangement uses TRBV19 and TRBJ1-2; 8 bases align to TRBD1. Germline V lookup: CDR1 LNHDA, CDR2 SQIVND (reference sequence). The CDR3 contains 21 residues. The ends lost 8 bases at V and 2 bases at J; junction bases unmatched: 28. The CDR3 loop reads CASYLGTGRPNLLSRNYGYTF. The CDR3 nucleotides read TGTGCCAGTTATCTTGGGACAGGAAGGCCCAACCTACTGAGCCGAAACTATGGCTACACCTTC.

V and J are TRBV5-1 and TRBJ2-3; the D gene is possibly TRBD1 (6 bases). The CDR3 is made up of 13 amino acids. Trimming took off 0 bases at V and 8 bases at J, with 10 bases between the two ends. From germline, CDR1 is SGHRS and CDR2 YFSETQ. The CDR3 reads CASSLAEGGTQYF. The CDR3, as DNA: TGCGCCAGCAGCTTGGCCGAAGGGGGTACGCAGTATTTT.

This rearrangement joins TRBV9 to TRBJ2-1; 9 bases map to TRBD2. The CDR3 is made up of 17 amino acids. The junction had 10 bases not matched to a gene; V was cut back by 0 bases and J by 6 bases. Germline assignment: CDR1 SGDLS and CDR2 YYNGEE. The CDR3 region is CASSVGGWSGGINEQFF. The CDR3 bases are TGTGCCAGCAGCGTAGGCGGTTGGAGCGGGGGGATCAATGAGCAGTTCTTC.

A few counts support this clone. The genes are TRBV19 and TRBJ2-5; maybe TRBD2 (6 bases). The CDR3 is 11 residues long. Between the trimmed V and J ends, which lost 3 bases and 14 bases, there was a span of 13 bases. Germline values: CDR1 LNHDA, CDR2 SQIVND (reference sequence). CDR3 nucleotides: TGTGCCAGTAGTATCCGGGGACTGGAATACTTC. Its protein product is CASSIRGLEYF.

J is TRBJ2-1 and V is TRBV6-5; the match to TRBD2 covers 12 bases. The CDR3 has 15 amino acids. Germline V gives CDR1 MNHEY, CDR2 SVGAGI. V lost 2 bases, J lost 7 bases, and 3 bases stayed unmatched. CDR3 sequence reads: CASSYRTSGANEQFF. In DNA form, the CDR3 reads TGTGCCAGCAGTTACCGGACTAGCGGGGCGAATGAGCAGTTCTTC.

This clone has only a few counts. The genes are TRBV11-2 and TRBJ1-4; D is unresolved. The germline CDR1 and CDR2 sequences are SGHAT and FQNNGV. This CDR3 region has 13 residues. The V end lost 6 bases, the J end lost 7 bases, and 12 bases lay between the germline ends. CDR3 DNA sequence: TGTGCCAGCAGAGGGCCGGAGGGTGAAAAACTGTTTTTT. Amino acid sequence: CASRGPEGEKLFF.

The chain has TRBV19 and TRBJ2-3, with 7 bases matching TRBD2. V trimming: 5 bases; J trimming: 4 bases; junction bases outside the gene matches: 6. The CDR3 runs to 14 residues. CDR1 and CDR2 (germline): LNHDA, SQIVND (reference sequence). This chain's CDR3 is CASSSWEGPDTQYF. The CDR3 coding sequence is TGTGCCAGTAGTTCTTGGGAGGGCCCAGATACGCAGTATTTT.

The chain links TRBV18 to TRBJ2-2; 9 nucleotides agree with TRBD1. The CDR3 consists of 16 residues. Germline assignment: CDR1 KGHSH and CDR2 LQKENI. The V gene end was trimmed by 3 bases and the J gene end by 6 bases; junction bases not matched to a gene: 8. CDR3 sequence (DNA): TGTGCCAGCTCACCGCTCGGGACAGGGATATCCGGGGAGCTGTTTTTT. Translation: CASSPLGTGISGELFF.

There are a few counts of this clone. The V call is TRBV6-1, the J call TRBJ2-1; tentative D call: TRBD2 (6 bases). Germline V gene sequence: CDR1 MNHNS, CDR2 SASEGT. The V end lost 3 bases, the J end lost 4 bases, and 16 bases lay between the germline ends. The CDR3 consists of 16 residues. CDR3 loop: CASSDGRAGPYNEQFF. The CDR3 nucleotides are TGTGCCAGCAGTGATGGTAGGGCGGGGCCTTACAATGAGCAGTTCTTC.

The chain combines TRBV6-5 with TRBJ2-1; 9 bases map to TRBD2. The CDR3 runs 15 residues. J was trimmed by 5 bases and V by 7 bases; bases with no gene match: 9. Germline-derived CDR1 and CDR2 are MNHEY and SVGAGI. The CDR3 sequence is CASTPRRGGDNEQFF. The CDR3 DNA reads TGTGCCAGCACCCCGAGGCGGGGGGGTGACAATGAGCAGTTCTTC.

This clone was detected a few times. The same CDR3 arises from other DNA sequences in this sample as well. This rearrangement joins TRBV5-1 to TRBJ2-1; 11 bases match TRBD2. V dropped 4 bases and J dropped 4; count of bases not matched to a gene: 7. This CDR3 comprises 16 residues. In germline, CDR1 is SGHRS, CDR2 YFSETQ. For the CDR3, the DNA is TGCGCCAGCAGCCCGACTAGCGGGGTCTCTTACAATGAGCAGTTCTTC. This sequence encodes CASSPTSGVSYNEQFF.